This TCR beta chain was retrieved from a study of blood T cell repertoires in COVID-19. Individuals drawn from 24 US areas were roughly 18 to 89 years old. Donors in Cohort 3 counted as recovered after two negative PCRs, clearance, or symptom resolution. Using immunoSEQ multiplex PCR, the repertoire was profiled, and TCRdb retains in-frame clones only, with some absent. The data hold about 190,000 clones, with 65% to 85% observed a single time. The germline gives CDR1 MDHEN, CDR2 SYDVKM. V trimming: 8 bases; J trimming: 4 bases; junction bases outside the gene matches: 8. This CDR3 is 14 amino acids long.

The TCR comes from a woman aged 25-40 years who had recovered from COVID-19. This chain uses TRBV28 with TRBJ1-2, with TRBD1 matching over 9 bases. The sample taken for sequencing was PBMCs or T cells enriched from blood (not recorded which). The CDR3 loop reads CASSQQGASYGYTF. The CDR3 region has the DNA TGTGCCAGCTCCCAACAGGGGGCAAGCTATGGCTACACCTTC.